Shown below are 20 T cell receptor beta chains from a single sample sequenced in a study of tissue T cells after allogeneic stem cell transplantation. As for time point: mouse harvest day 7 after allogeneic transplant. Each mouse received 10^7 T-cell-depleted marrow cells plus 10^6 splenic CD5+ T cells by tail vein. Clones were read by immunoSEQ multiplex PCR, and TCRdb kept only the in-frame ones, dropping some. The table includes almost 8,500 clones, roughly 45% detected once. The source material was skin. These receptors were taken from a female BALB/c mouse given C57BL/6 T cells with graft-versus-host disease after an allogeneic hematopoietic cell transplant.

Worth noting for this clone: Gene names refer to mouse genes. Coverage ceases 1 residue before the CDR3 finishes, and the germline J gene fills in the end. The chain couples TRBV3 to TRBJ2-5, with TRBD1 identical over 10 bases. This CDR3 has 13 amino acids. J gave up 6 bases and V 5 bases, and 2 bases lay outside the gene matches. Per the germline V gene, CDR1 is SNHLY and CDR2 is FYNGKV (reference sequence). The CDR3: CASSPGQGDTQYF. The DNA read from the CDR3 is TGTGCCAGCAGCCCGGGACAGGGGGACACCCAGTAC. The variable domain in full, with the rest retrieved from reference TRBV3 and TRBJ2-5, is GPKVLQIPSHQIIDMGQMVTLNCDPVSNHLYFYWYKQILGQQMEFLVNFYNGKVMEKSKLFKDQFSVERPDGSYFTLKIQPTALEDSAVYFCASSPGQGDTQYFGPGTRLLVL.

A word on this clone: Genes and germline come from the mouse. The read ends 1 residue early relative to the CDR3; the germline J gene fills the gap. This chain joins TRBV3 and TRBJ1-3; D possibly corresponds to TRBD1 (5 bases). The CDR3 has 14 amino acids. V was clipped by 5 bases and J by 0 bases, with 8 bases between them. Per the germline V gene, CDR1 is SNHLY and CDR2 is FYNGKV (reference sequence). CDR3 DNA (partial): TGTGCCAGCAGCCCCAGGGTTTCTGGAAATACGCTCTAT. Protein product: CASSPRVSGNTLY. The CDR3 in full is CASSPRVSGNTLYF.

This clone ranks as medium-sized. Gene names refer to mouse genes. The read ends 1 residue before the CDR3 terminus; that terminus is restored from the germline J gene. The chain couples TRBV26 to TRBJ2-1; 7 positions match TRBD1. With V trimmed by 6 bases and J by 1 base, 6 bases remained unmatched. There are 15 residues in the CDR3. CDR1 is KGHPV, CDR2 FQNQEV, per germline (reference sequence). Partial CDR3 DNA: TGTGCCAGCAGCCGTGGACAGGAAAACTATGCTGAGCAGTTC. Translation gives CASSRGQENYAEQF. The entire CDR3 sequence reads CASSRGQENYAEQFF.

Note on this clone: Gene labels here are mouse ones. The DNA ends 1 residue before the CDR3 does, and the rest of the CDR3 is filled in from the germline J gene. The V gene is TRBV26, the J gene TRBJ1-3; D remains ambiguous. Germline-derived CDR1 and CDR2 are KGHPV and FQNQEV (reference sequence). CDR3 length: 14 amino acids. Trimming took 0 bases from V and 3 from J, leaving 6 bases between them. The CDR3 bases that were read are TGTGCCAGCAGTCTGTCGGGGTTTGGAAATACGCTCTAT. It encodes CASSLSGFGNTLY. The CDR3 as a whole reads CASSLSGFGNTLYF.

With respect to this clone: Any gene name here is a mouse gene name. The CDR3 reads CASSHENSYNSPLYF. The DNA read from the CDR3 is TGTGCCAGCAGTCACGAGAATTCCTATAATTCGCCCCTCTAC. This chain joins TRBV26 and TRBJ1-6; D unclear. The read terminates 1 residue before the CDR3 end, so the remaining end is supplied by the germline J gene. TRBJ1-6 is reported as an ORF; its role is uncertain. With 4 bases removed from V and 0 bases from J, the gap between germline ends came to 7 bases. CDR3 size: 15 residues. Looked up from germline, CDR1 is KGHPV and CDR2 is FQNQEV (reference sequence).

In the case of this clone: Genes and germline are mouse. The CDR3 end is not reached by the read, which stops 1 residue before it; the germline J gene fills it in. This sequence joins TRBV3 and TRBJ1-3; D is ambiguous. The CDR3 runs to 14 residues. The germline V gene encodes CDR1 SNHLY and CDR2 FYNGKV (reference sequence). The V end lost 1 base, the J end lost 0 bases, and 4 bases lay between the germline ends. The CDR3 reads CASSLGVSGNTLYF. The part of the CDR3 DNA that was read is TGTGCCAGCAGCTTAGGGGTTTCTGGAAATACGCTCTAT.

A remark on this clone: All gene names here are mouse names. The CDR3 end falls 1 residue outside the read, so it is completed with the germline J gene. The V call is TRBV26, the J call TRBJ1-2; D is ambiguous. This CDR3 has 13 residues. Germline V CDR1 and CDR2: KGHPV, FQNQEV (reference sequence). V was trimmed by 4 bases and J by 0 bases, leaving 6 bases between them. CDR3 region: CASSPQANSDYTF. The CDR3 bases that were read are TGTGCCAGCAGTCCTCAAGCAAACTCCGACTACACC.

Concerning this clone: Mouse gene names apply. Read sequence stops 1 residue before the CDR3 end, and the germline J gene provides the missing end. This CDR3 is also generated by other DNA sequences in the sample. The chain recombines TRBV13-2 with TRBJ1-3, with D perhaps matching TRBD1 (6 bases). Per germline, CDR1 NNHNN and CDR2 SYGAGS (reference sequence). The V gene lost 3 bases and the J gene lost 2 bases, with 9 bases spanning the gap. CDR3 length: 14 amino acids. The CDR3 loop is CASGVQGAGNTLYF. The part of the CDR3 DNA that was read is TGTGCCAGCGGTGTACAGGGAGCTGGAAATACGCTCTAT.

The table lists this clone with a few counts. Germline and genes here are mouse. Read coverage stops 1 residue before the CDR3 terminus; the germline J gene supplies the remainder. The rearrangement links TRBV1 to TRBJ2-4; unclear D gene. This CDR3 has 13 residues. Germline V gene sequence: CDR1 NSQYPW, CDR2 LRSPGD (reference sequence). Deletions cut 4 bases from V and 0 bases from J, with 5 bases between. The CDR3 bases that were read are TGCACCTGCAGTGGGGTTAGTCAAAACACCTTGTAC. The encoded protein is CTCSGVSQNTLY. The entire CDR3 protein is CTCSGVSQNTLYF.

Details on this clone: Gene names follow the mouse nomenclature. The read ends 1 residue shy of where the CDR3 ends; the end is completed using the germline J gene. V and J are TRBV5 and TRBJ1-4; 10 bases map to TRBD1. The ends lost 1 base at V and 8 bases at J; junction bases unmatched: 4. The CDR3 has 15 residues. The germline V gene has CDR1 LGHNA and CDR2 YNLKQL (reference sequence). The CDR3 region is CASSQAGQGEERLFF. The CDR3 DNA, read in part, is TGTGCCAGCAGCCAAGCTGGACAGGGGGAGGAAAGATTATTT.

This clone is deemed medium-sized. Each gene name is a mouse one. The read stops 1 residue short of the end of the CDR3; the missing end is completed from the germline J gene. The J gene is TRBJ2-7, the V gene TRBV20; TRBD1 matches 7 bases. This CDR3 has 12 amino acids. Unmatched junction bases numbered 0, after V lost 0 bases and J lost 4 bases. Germline V gene data show CDR1 as GFQATS and CDR2 as STVNSAI. The CDR3 reads CGAREGQYEQYF. CDR3 DNA (partial): TGTGGTGCTAGGGAGGGACAGTATGAACAGTAC.

Regarding this clone: Gene names follow the mouse nomenclature. CDR3 DNA (partial): TGTGCCAGCAGTCCCAGGGAGGGCACCCAGTAC. Amino acid sequence: CASSPREGTQY. In full, the CDR3 is CASSPREGTQYF. The chain employs TRBV26 and TRBJ2-5, with D possibly being TRBD1 (5 bases). The read gets to within 1 residue of the CDR3 end, and the germline J gene fills in the rest. V lost 4 bases to trimming and J lost 8 bases, with 10 bases between them. The length of the CDR3 is 12 residues. Per the germline V gene, CDR1 is KGHPV and CDR2 is FQNQEV (reference sequence).

In the case of this clone: The gene symbols are mouse symbols. The read is 1 residue too short to cover the CDR3 end, so that end is filled in from the germline J gene. The J gene is TRBJ2-5, the V gene TRBV4, with 10 bases aligning to TRBD2. The CDR3 is 13 amino acids. Germline-derived CDR1 and CDR2 are LGHDT and YNNKQL (reference sequence). Losses at the gene ends were 6 bases for V and 8 bases for J; bases not matched to a gene: 5. CDR3 amino acids: CASSPGTGVTQYF. The DNA read from the CDR3 is TGTGCCAGCAGTCCCGGGACTGGGGTCACCCAGTAC.

As to this clone: The listed genes are named as in mouse. Coverage ceases 1 residue before the CDR3 finishes, and the germline J gene fills in the end. V gene TRBV23 combines with J gene TRBJ2-5; the table gives TRBD1 as D, unverified against the DNA. This CDR3 is 14 amino acids long. Germline assignment: CDR1 KGHTA and CDR2 FQNQQP. The part of the CDR3 DNA that was read is TGCTCCAGCAGTCAATCTACAGGGGAGGACACCCAGTAC. Translating it yields CSSSQSTGEDTQY. The whole CDR3 region reads CSSSQSTGEDTQYF.

This clone was seen a few times. These gene names are mouse names. Coverage ceases 1 residue before the CDR3 finishes, and the germline J gene fills in the end. This chain links TRBV26 with TRBJ2-3; D gene ambiguous. V lost 3 bases, J lost 0 bases, and 10 bases lay in between. Germline V lookup: CDR1 KGHPV, CDR2 FQNQEV (reference sequence). The CDR3 runs to 15 residues. The CDR3 bases that were read are TGTGCCAGCAGTCTTGGCATTTCTAGTGCAGAAACGCTGTAT. Translated: CASSLGISSAETLY. The whole CDR3 reads CASSLGISSAETLYF. The full variable domain, rest sourced from reference TRBV26 and TRBJ2-3, is NSKVIQTPRYLVKGQGQKAKMRCIPEKGHPVVFWYQQNKNNEFKFLINFQNQEVLQQIDMTEKRFSAECPSNSPCSLEIQSSEAGDSALYLCASSLGISSAETLYFGSGTRLTVL.

This clone was observed a few times. These gene names are mouse names. The read falls 1 residue short of the CDR3 end, and the missing part is taken from the germline J gene. The chain has TRBV13-1 and TRBJ2-5; D is uncertain. Germline-derived CDR1 and CDR2 are NSHNY and SYGAGN. The CDR3 consists of 14 residues. V gave up 1 base and J gave up 0 bases, with 6 bases separating them. The CDR3: CASSDRGNQDTQYF. The DNA read from the CDR3 is TGTGCCAGCAGTGATCGGGGTAACCAAGACACCCAGTAC.

With respect to this clone: Mouse names are used for the genes. The CDR3 end falls 1 residue outside the read, so it is completed with the germline J gene. V is TRBV13-1 and J is TRBJ2-5; 10 bases match TRBD1. The CDR3 is 15 residues long. Germline CDR1 reads NSHNY; CDR2 reads SYGAGN. V was pared by 4 bases and J by 0 bases, with 2 bases of the junction left unmatched. CDR3 bases read: TGTGCCAGCAGTCTGGGACAGGGGAACCAAGACACCCAGTAC. Its protein is CASSLGQGNQDTQY. The entire CDR3 protein reads CASSLGQGNQDTQYF.

As for this clone: The gene symbols are mouse symbols. The observed sequence ends 1 residue before the CDR3 terminus, with the missing tail filled in from the germline J gene. The chain combines TRBV4 with TRBJ1-5; 9 positions match TRBD1. The germline V gene has CDR1 LGHDT and CDR2 YNNKQL (reference sequence). V trimming: 4 bases; J trimming: 9 bases; junction bases outside the gene matches: 4. The CDR3 is 13 residues long. CDR3 protein: CASSSGQGVAPLF. The sequenced CDR3 bases are TGTGCCAGCAGCTCGGGACAGGGAGTGGCTCCGCTT.

Regarding this clone: Genes and germline come from the mouse. The read gets to within 1 residue of the CDR3 end, and the germline J gene fills in the rest. V usage is TRBV19 and J usage is TRBJ2-5; TRBD2 aligns across 8 bases. Germline V gives CDR1 FNHDT, CDR2 SITEND (reference sequence). The CDR3 spans 14 residues. The ends lost 2 bases at V and 2 bases at J; junction bases unmatched: 1. CDR3 protein: CASSIWGAQDTQYF. CDR3 DNA, as far as it was read: TGTGCCAGCAGTATCTGGGGGGCCCAAGACACCCAGTAC.

This clone has just a few counts. Gene names and germline refer to mouse. The CDR3 is cut off 1 residue early in the read; its end comes from the germline J gene. The chain employs TRBV23 and TRBJ1-4; the table's D call TRBD1 went unverified against the DNA. CDR1 KGHTA and CDR2 FQNQQP come from the germline V gene. The CDR3 runs to 12 residues. The part of the CDR3 DNA that was read is TGCTCCAGCAGTGGACAGTTCGAAAGATTATTT. It is translated as CSSSGQFERLF. The entire CDR3 protein is CSSSGQFERLFF.